This note documents a single T cell receptor beta chain sequence. Its antigen remains unknown. This sample also contains other DNA sequences that code for the same CDR3. The data derive from a study of shared clonotypes between healthy human individuals. V lost 4 bases, J lost 3 bases, and 6 bases lay in between. CDR1 and CDR2 from the germline V gene are MNHEY and SMNVEV (reference sequence). The CDR3 is 13 amino acids. Study outcomes and limitations: Sharing across a handful of donors was seen in around 5.1% of naive CD4 clonotypes.

Assay: immunoSEQ multiplex PCR; the TCRdb copy retains only in-frame clones and omits some. The sample lists 750,000 to 1,000,000 clones; around 92% were seen once. Naive CD8 cells were CD45RO-negative, positively selected for CCR7, excluding terminally differentiated effector memory CD45RA+ cells. V usage is TRBV27 and J usage is TRBJ2-2, with D unclear. The specimen sequenced was naive CD8+ T cells sorted from blood. The receptor comes from a man aged 25-40 years in good health. CDR3 sequence (DNA): TGTGCCAGCAGTTCCCTATACACCGGGGAGCTGTTTTTT. Amino acid sequence: CASSSLYTGELFF.